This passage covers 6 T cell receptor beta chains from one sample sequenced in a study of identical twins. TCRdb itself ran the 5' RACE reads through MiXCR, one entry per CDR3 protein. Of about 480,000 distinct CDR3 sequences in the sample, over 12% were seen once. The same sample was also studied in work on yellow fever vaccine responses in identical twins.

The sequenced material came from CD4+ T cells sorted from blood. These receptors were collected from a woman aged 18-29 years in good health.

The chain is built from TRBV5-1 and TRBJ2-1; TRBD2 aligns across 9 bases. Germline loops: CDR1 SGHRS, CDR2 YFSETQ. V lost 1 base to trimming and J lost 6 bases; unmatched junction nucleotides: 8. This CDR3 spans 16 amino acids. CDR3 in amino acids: CASSLYSGSVSNEQFF. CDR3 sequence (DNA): TGCGCCAGCAGCTTGTATAGCGGGAGCGTCTCCAATGAGCAGTTCTTC. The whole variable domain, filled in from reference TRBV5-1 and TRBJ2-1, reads KAGVTQTPRYLIKTRGQQVTLSCSPISGHRSVSWYQQTPGQGLQFLFEYFSETQRNKGNFPGRFSGRQFSNSRSEMNVSTLELGDSALYLCASSLYSGSVSNEQFFGPGTRLTVL.

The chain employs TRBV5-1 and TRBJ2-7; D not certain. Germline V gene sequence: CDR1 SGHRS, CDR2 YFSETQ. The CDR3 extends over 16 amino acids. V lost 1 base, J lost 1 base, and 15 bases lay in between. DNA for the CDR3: TGCGCCAGCAGCTTGTTCCTCCTAACCGGGTCCTACGAGCAGTACTTC. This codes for CASSLFLLTGSYEQYF.

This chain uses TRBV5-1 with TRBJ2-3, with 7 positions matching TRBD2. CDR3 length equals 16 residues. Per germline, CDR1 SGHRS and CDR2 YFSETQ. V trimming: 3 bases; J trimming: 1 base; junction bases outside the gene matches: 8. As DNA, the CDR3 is TGCGCCAGCAGCTCCCTACAGAGCGGGGGCACAGATACGCAGTATTTT. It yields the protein CASSSLQSGGTDTQYF.

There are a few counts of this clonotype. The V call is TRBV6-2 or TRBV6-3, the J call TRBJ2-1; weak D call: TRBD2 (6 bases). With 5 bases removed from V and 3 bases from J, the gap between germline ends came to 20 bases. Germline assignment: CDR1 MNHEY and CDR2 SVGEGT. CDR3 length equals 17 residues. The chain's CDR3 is CASSLRTGEGIYNEQFF. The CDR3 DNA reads TGTGCCAGCAGTCTAAGAACGGGAGAGGGGATCTACAATGAGCAGTTCTTC.

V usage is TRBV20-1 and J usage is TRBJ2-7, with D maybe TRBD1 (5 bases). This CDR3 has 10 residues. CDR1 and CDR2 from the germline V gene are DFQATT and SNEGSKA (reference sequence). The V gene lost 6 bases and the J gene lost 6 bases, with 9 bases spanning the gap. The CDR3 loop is CSAPQGEQYF. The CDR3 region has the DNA TGCAGTGCCCCCCAGGGCGAGCAGTACTTC.

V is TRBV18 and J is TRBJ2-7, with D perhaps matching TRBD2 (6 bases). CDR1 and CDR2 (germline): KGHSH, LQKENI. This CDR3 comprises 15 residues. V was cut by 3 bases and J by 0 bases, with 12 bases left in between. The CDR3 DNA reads TGTGCCAGCTCACCCGGGGGTTTCCTCTCCTACGAGCAGTACTTC. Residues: CASSPGGFLSYEQYF.